This T cell receptor beta chain derives from a study of OX40 agonist ivuxolimab in advanced cancers. Study-wide context: Enrollees could have had prior anti-PD-1, anti-PD-L1 or anti-CTLA-4 therapy, which about 40% had received.

If patients had autoimmune disease history or systemic immunosuppression, they were excluded. CDR1 LNHDA and CDR2 SQIVND come from the germline V gene (reference sequence). The CDR3 has 16 amino acids. Trimming left V 6 bases short and J 8 bases short, with 22 bases between. Sequencing was performed with immunoSEQ multiplex PCR; in TCRdb, only in-frame clones are kept and a portion is missing. The data show 60,000 to 85,000 clones, with 83% seen just once and approximately 1.5% held by the top ten. Sequenced here: CD4+ or CD8+ T cells sorted from blood, sampled in a trial of the OX40 agonist ivuxolimab. This receptor was identified in an adult with an advanced solid tumor such as melanoma, head and neck, liver or kidney cancer. This chain connects TRBV19 to TRBJ1-4; weak D call: TRBD1 (5 bases). CDR3 nucleotide sequence: TGTGCCAGTAGCCCACTCCGGGACGTTGGTAGGGAAAAACTGTTTTTT. Translated: CASSPLRDVGREKLFF.